The table lists the clone carrying this TCR beta chain with many counts. The data stem from a study of T cells in Graves' hyperthyroidism and ophthalmopathy. The V end lost 2 bases, the J end lost 9 bases, and 5 bases lay between the germline ends. This CDR3 is built from 11 residues. TCR beta CDR3 regions were amplified from RNA. The study used the HTBI primer set for a first-round RT-PCR of the TCR CDR3. TCRdb reprocessed the multiplex PCR reads with MiXCR, giving one entry per CDR3 protein. The data show roughly 700,000 distinct CDR3 sequences, 30% to 40% seen once. Sequenced sample: blood. The rearrangement joins TRBV12-3 or TRBV12-4 to TRBJ1-3; no reliable D call. The source of this sequence is a woman aged 40-49 years with Graves' hyperthyroidism. The CDR3 sequence: CASSLLSTIYF. The DNA of the CDR3 is TGTGCCAGCAGTTTATTATCCACCATATATTTT.